The 23 T cell receptor beta chains presented below share a single source sample, sequenced in a study of blood T cells in healthy people across ages. With a J-beta primer mix and a sample-barcoded 5' primer, a second PCR ran 7 to 11 cycles. One entry per CDR3 protein, called by TCRdb with MiXCR from the 5' RACE reads. The table includes around 280,000 distinct CDR3 sequences, roughly 27% detected once. Sequencing used blood. These receptors were taken from a woman in her 70s in good health.

The DNA of the CDR3 is TGTGCCAGCACGGTGCGGGCCAACTACAATGAGCAGTTCTTC. Amino acids: CASTVRANYNEQFF. J is TRBJ2-5 and V is TRBV7-2; maybe TRBD2 (5 bases). Matching the DNA end better, TRBJ2-1 makes the J call doubtful. The germline V gene has CDR1 SGHTA and CDR2 FQGNSA. This CDR3 region has 14 residues.

V is TRBV7-2 and J is TRBJ1-2, with 10 bases that match TRBD1. This CDR3 region has 15 residues. Germline CDR1 is SGHTA and CDR2 is FQGNSA. With V trimmed by 8 bases and J by 2 bases, 8 bases remained unmatched. The CDR3 nucleotides read TGTGCCAGCGGTACTGGACAGGGGGGAAACTATGGCTACACCTTC. Amino acid sequence: CASGTGQGGNYGYTF.

The chain carries TRBV13 and TRBJ2-2; 11 bases fit TRBD2. CDR3 length: 15 amino acids. Germline V gives CDR1 PRHDT, CDR2 FYEKMQ (reference sequence). Losses at the gene ends were 3 bases for V and 7 bases for J; bases not matched to a gene: 4. Here the CDR3 reads CASSFRGLAVGELFF. The CDR3 DNA follows: TGTGCCAGCAGCTTCAGGGGACTAGCGGTCGGGGAGCTGTTTTTT.

The V and J genes are TRBV28 and TRBJ2-3; tentatively, D is TRBD2 (6 bases). The CDR3 has 15 amino acids. Germline-derived CDR1 and CDR2 are MDHEN and SYDVKM. Deletions cut 8 bases from V and 0 bases from J, with 15 bases between. CDR3 coding DNA: TGTGCCAGCGACAATAGCGGAGGAAGCACAGATACGCAGTATTTT. It translates to CASDNSGGSTDTQYF.

At least ten counts were recorded for this clonotype. The chain has TRBV7-2 and TRBJ2-4, with D perhaps TRBD2 (5 bases). Trimming shortened V by 0 bases and J by 8 bases, and 14 bases separated the two germline ends. Per germline, CDR1 SGHTA and CDR2 FQGNSA. This CDR3 contains 15 residues. The CDR3 nucleotides read TGTGCCAGCAGCTTAGCGCGGGCCACCAGGCACATTCAGTACTTC. This translates into CASSLARATRHIQYF.

The genes are TRBV20-1 and TRBJ2-5; 8 bases fit TRBD1. The DNA end is a closer match to TRBJ2-1, so the J assignment may be wrong. The CDR3 has 15 amino acids. Germline CDR1 is DFQATT and CDR2 is SNEGSKA (reference sequence). The chain's CDR3 is CSARTGTGNFNEQFF. In DNA, the CDR3 is TGCAGTGCTAGAACTGGGACAGGAAATTTCAATGAGCAGTTCTTC.

The table lists this clonotype with a few counts. The V gene is TRBV11-2, the J gene TRBJ2-5; TRBD2 agrees at 7 bases. The ends lost 8 bases at V and 5 bases at J; junction bases unmatched: 11. CDR3 length equals 14 residues. Germline CDR1 SGHAT, CDR2 FQNNGV. DNA of the CDR3: TGTGCCAGCGGCACAAGACTAGCCGGCGAGACCCAGTACTTC. It translates to CASGTRLAGETQYF.

As to this clonotype: The junction does not match germline at one end; this may be a read error. The V call is TRBV5-1, the J call TRBJ2-5, with 8 bases fitting TRBD1. CDR1 and CDR2 (germline): SGHRS, YFSETQ. The CDR3 loop spans 16 amino acids. DNA of the CDR3: TGCGCCAGCGGCTTGTTAGGACAGGGCCTCCAAGAGACCCAGTACTTC. Protein product: CASGLLGQGLQETQYF.

Only a few counts were recorded for this clonotype. The V call is TRBV19, the J call TRBJ2-5, with 8 bases aligning to TRBD2. The CDR3 consists of 15 residues. CDR1 is LNHDA, CDR2 SQIVND, per germline (reference sequence). Trimming removed 10 bases from V and 2 bases from J; junction bases left unmatched: 12. CDR3 residues: CATKRGLAGQETQYF. The CDR3 coding sequence is TGTGCCACCAAAAGAGGACTAGCTGGGCAAGAGACCCAGTACTTC.

The chain is built from TRBV28 and TRBJ1-5; a possible D gene is TRBD1 (6 bases). V lost 6 bases and J lost 6, with 27 bases in between. This CDR3 contains 18 residues. Germline CDR1 reads MDHEN; CDR2 reads SYDVKM. The CDR3, as DNA: TGTGCCAGCAGCACCTACGTGGGGGGGCCAGGTCGGGGTCAGCCCCAGCATTTT. This codes for CASSTYVGGPGRGQPQHF.

The table lists this clonotype with a few counts. This chain connects TRBV14 to TRBJ2-5; D not resolved. This CDR3 region has 14 residues. The V and J ends lost 2 bases and 5 bases respectively, with 12 bases between them. Germline CDR1 SGHDN, CDR2 FVKESK. Here the CDR3 reads CASSQQLGAETQYF. The CDR3 DNA follows: TGTGCCAGCAGCCAACAATTGGGCGCGGAGACCCAGTACTTC.

This clonotype has more than one count but fewer than ten. This chain joins TRBV27 and TRBJ1-1; TRBD1 aligns across 12 bases. The CDR3 is 16 residues long. With V trimmed by 5 bases and J by 5 bases, 9 bases remained unmatched. Germline lookup yields CDR1 MNHEY and CDR2 SMNVEV (reference sequence). CDR3: CASSPGTGGAGTEAFF. In nucleotides, the CDR3 is TGTGCCAGCAGTCCCGGGACAGGGGGCGCGGGAACTGAAGCTTTCTTT.

This clonotype showed up just a few times. The chain recombines TRBV5-1 with TRBJ1-3; D remains unclear. Germline lookup yields CDR1 SGHRS and CDR2 YFSETQ. CDR3 size: 13 residues. V was shortened by 1 base and J by 4 bases, with 6 bases between the two germline ends. DNA for the CDR3: TGCGCCAGCAGCTTGACAGTGGGAAACACCATATATTTT. The encoded protein is CASSLTVGNTIYF.

This chain connects TRBV14 to TRBJ2-1, with 7 bases lining up with TRBD2. The end of the DNA is better explained by TRBJ2-5, so the J call may be wrong. Germline CDR1 reads SGHDN; CDR2 reads FVKESK. This CDR3 is built from 15 residues. The CDR3 region is CASSQLLMGGETQYF. DNA for the CDR3: TGTGCCAGCAGCCAACTCCTGATGGGGGGGGAGACCCAGTACTTC.

The chain combines TRBV28 with TRBJ2-1; D possibly corresponds to TRBD2 (5 bases). The CDR3 has 12 residues. V lost 8 bases, J lost 9 bases, and 14 bases lay in between. Per the germline V gene, CDR1 is MDHEN and CDR2 is SYDVKM. This CDR3 reads CASLRDSVEQFF. The CDR3 bases are TGTGCCAGCTTGAGGGATTCGGTTGAGCAGTTCTTC.

About this clonotype itself: An end of the junction does not agree with germline; a read error may underlie this. The chain couples TRBV30 to TRBJ2-7; TRBD1 agrees at 8 bases. Germline CDR1 reads GTSNPN; CDR2 reads SVGIG (reference sequence). The CDR3 contains 16 residues. CDR3 region: CARSRETGVSVYQQYF. CDR3 in DNA: TGTGCCCGGAGTAGAGAGACAGGGGTCTCGGTCTACCAGCAGTACTTC.

V gene TRBV6-5 combines with J gene TRBJ1-1; D ambiguous. Trimming took 0 bases from V and 3 from J, leaving 5 bases between them. Germline CDR1 is MNHEY and CDR2 is SVGAGI. The CDR3 totals 13 residues. This CDR3 reads CASSYSRDTEAFF. DNA for the CDR3: TGTGCCAGCAGTTACTCGCGGGACACTGAAGCTTTCTTT.

V usage is TRBV7-9 and J usage is TRBJ2-7; D is possibly TRBD2 (5 bases). Germline lookup yields CDR1 SEHNR and CDR2 FQNEAQ (reference sequence). V was clipped by 4 bases and J by 3 bases, with 7 bases between them. This CDR3 is 12 amino acids long. For the CDR3, the DNA is TGTGCCAGCAGCTCTAGCAACTACGAGCAGTACTTC. This sequence encodes CASSSSNYEQYF.

The rearrangement uses TRBV28 and TRBJ2-5; unclear D gene. V was clipped by 8 bases and J by 1 base, with 14 bases between them. CDR1 is MDHEN, CDR2 SYDVKM, per germline. The CDR3 runs to 14 residues. CDR3: CASAEPGIQETQYF. The CDR3 nucleotides read TGTGCCAGCGCAGAACCAGGAATCCAAGAGACCCAGTACTTC.

V usage is TRBV28 and J usage is TRBJ2-7; TRBD2 matches at 8 bases. CDR3 size: 16 residues. V dropped 3 bases and J dropped 0; count of bases not matched to a gene: 7. Looked up from germline, CDR1 is MDHEN and CDR2 is SYDVKM. In nucleotides, the CDR3 is TGTGCCAGCAGTTTCCTGGCAGGGACTAGCTCCTACGAGCAGTACTTC. Its translation is CASSFLAGTSSYEQYF.

The rearrangement links TRBV20-1 to TRBJ2-3; 11 positions agree with TRBD2. The CDR3 extends over 14 amino acids. CDR1 is DFQATT and CDR2 is SNEGSKA in the germline V gene (reference sequence). V shed 2 bases and J 4 bases; nucleotides not matched to a gene: 2. This chain's CDR3 is CSARIAGGPDTQYF. Written as DNA, the CDR3 is TGCAGTGCTAGAATAGCGGGAGGGCCAGATACGCAGTATTTT.

This clonotype was counted only a few times. The rearrangement joins TRBV2 to TRBJ2-7; D is uncertain. V was trimmed by 1 base and J by 2 bases, leaving 12 bases between them. The V gene's germline CDR1 is SNHLY and CDR2 FYNNEI. CDR3 length: 15 amino acids. The chain's CDR3 is CASSEETLRTYEQYF. The CDR3 DNA reads as TGTGCCAGCAGTGAAGAGACATTACGGACCTACGAGCAGTACTTC.

This clonotype came up a few times. This chain joins TRBV29-1 and TRBJ2-5; 8 positions match TRBD1. The DNA end lines up better with TRBJ2-7; the J call may be wrong. Germline loops: CDR1 SQVTM, CDR2 ANQGSEA. This CDR3 comprises 12 residues. CDR3 nucleotide sequence: TGCAGCGTTGACAGGGGGCTGAACGAGCAGTACTTC. It is translated as CSVDRGLNEQYF.